This TCR beta chain is from a study of CD4 and CD8 cells across lung adenocarcinoma regions. The patients had localized lung adenocarcinoma, a non-small cell subtype. MiXCR, run by TCRdb on the PCR reads, gives a single entry per CDR3 protein. Of tens of thousands of distinct CDR3 sequences listed, more than 45% are singletons. The CDR3 spans 13 residues. Germline V CDR1 and CDR2: MNHEY, SMNVEV (reference sequence). After removal of 4 bases from V and 11 bases from J, the junction contained 9 bases not matched to a gene. The material sequenced was CD4+ T cells from the center of a lung tumor. This sequence was found in a male donor with lung adenocarcinoma. The CD4 and CD8 labels of this study may be unreliable. This chain uses TRBV27 with TRBJ2-5; the match to TRBD1 covers 8 bases. The CDR3 sequence: CASSSRQGTGQYF. CDR3 nucleotides: TGTGCCAGCAGTTCAAGACAGGGGACCGGGCAGTACTTC.